The source of this T cell receptor (beta chain) is a study of OX40 agonist ivuxolimab in advanced cancers. On the study more broadly: Partial responses were achieved by three patients, of whom one had hepatocellular carcinoma and two had cutaneous melanoma.

With regard to this clone: Its antigen is not identified.

V was clipped by 2 bases and J by 3 bases; unmatched bases: 4. The germline CDR1 and CDR2 sequences are SGDLS and YYNGEE. This CDR3 has 14 amino acids. Regarding the study as a whole: Relatively little clonal expansion, among the lowest observed, appeared in partial responders at 0.1-3.0 mg/kg. The authors did not determine the antigen specificity of the expanded peripheral T cells.

Sequencing was performed with immunoSEQ multiplex PCR; in TCRdb, only in-frame clones are kept and a portion is missing. This repertoire shows some 12,000 clones, around 86% found once; its top ten account for roughly a fifth. Sequencing used CD4+ or CD8+ T cells sorted from blood, obtained in a trial of the OX40 agonist ivuxolimab. The rearrangement joins TRBV9 to TRBJ1-1; 7 bases align to TRBD1. This receptor was taken from an adult with an advanced solid tumor such as melanoma, head and neck, liver or kidney cancer. The chain's CDR3 is CASSVWTGDTEAFF. Written as DNA, the CDR3 is TGTGCCAGCAGCGTGTGGACAGGTGACACTGAAGCTTTCTTT.